This T cell receptor (beta chain) appears in the sequencing data of a study of cytomegalovirus exposure and HLA in healthy donors. Per the germline V gene, CDR1 is SGHAT and CDR2 is FQNNGV. There are 16 residues in the CDR3. Trimming cost V 5 bases and J 2 bases, with 17 bases left between them. The PCR was carried out with 60 Vbeta primers and 13 Jbeta primers. Method: immunoSEQ multiplex PCR; TCRdb's copy keeps in-frame clones and lacks some. The sample holds 150,000 to 200,000 clones; 81% are singletons and the top ten take around 2%. The donors were healthy bone marrow donors. This clone was seen once.

V and J are TRBV11-2 and TRBJ2-3; a weak D match, TRBD1 (5 bases). Sequenced sample: PBMCs. This TCR was sampled from a man between 18 and 35 years old in good health and CMV-seronegative. In DNA, the CDR3 is TGTGCCAGCAGCCTTATCCAGGGCATTTTCACAGATACGCAGTATTTT. It yields the protein CASSLIQGIFTDTQYF.